What follows are 2 T cell receptor beta chains derived from one specimen sequenced in a study of blood T cell repertoires in COVID-19. Clones were read by immunoSEQ multiplex PCR, and TCRdb kept only the in-frame ones, dropping some. The repertoire holds approximately 290,000 clones, with nearly 90% as singletons. The sample taken for sequencing was PBMCs or T cells enriched from blood (not recorded which). The receptors derive from a woman aged 18-35 years with acute COVID-19.

V gene TRBV7-2 combines with J gene TRBJ1-6; D is uncertain. Trimming shortened V by 3 bases and J by 6 bases, and 6 bases separated the two germline ends. The germline V gene has CDR1 SGHTA and CDR2 FQGNSA. CDR3 length: 13 amino acids. Written as DNA, the CDR3 is TGTGCCAGCAGCTTTTCCCTTAATTCACCCCTCCACTTT. This sequence encodes CASSFSLNSPLHF.

The chain has TRBV21-1 and TRBJ2-7; no check of the table's D call, TRBD2, against the DNA was made. TRBV21-1 is given as a pseudogene. The length of the CDR3 is 14 residues. The CDR3 reads CASSKTSGSDEQYF. CDR3 nucleotide sequence: TGTGCCAGCAGCAAGACTAGCGGGAGCGACGAGCAGTACTTC.